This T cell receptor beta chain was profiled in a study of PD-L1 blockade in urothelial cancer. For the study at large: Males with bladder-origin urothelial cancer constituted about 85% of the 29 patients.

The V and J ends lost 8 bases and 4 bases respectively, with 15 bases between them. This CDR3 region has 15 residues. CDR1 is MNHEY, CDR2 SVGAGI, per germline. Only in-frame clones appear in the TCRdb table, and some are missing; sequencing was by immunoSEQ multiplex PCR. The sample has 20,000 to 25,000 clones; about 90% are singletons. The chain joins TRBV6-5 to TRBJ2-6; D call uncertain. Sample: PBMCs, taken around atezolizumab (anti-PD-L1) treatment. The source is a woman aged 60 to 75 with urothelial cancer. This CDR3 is CASAMEKMGANVLTF. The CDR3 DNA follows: TGTGCCAGCGCCATGGAGAAGATGGGGGCCAACGTCCTGACTTTC.